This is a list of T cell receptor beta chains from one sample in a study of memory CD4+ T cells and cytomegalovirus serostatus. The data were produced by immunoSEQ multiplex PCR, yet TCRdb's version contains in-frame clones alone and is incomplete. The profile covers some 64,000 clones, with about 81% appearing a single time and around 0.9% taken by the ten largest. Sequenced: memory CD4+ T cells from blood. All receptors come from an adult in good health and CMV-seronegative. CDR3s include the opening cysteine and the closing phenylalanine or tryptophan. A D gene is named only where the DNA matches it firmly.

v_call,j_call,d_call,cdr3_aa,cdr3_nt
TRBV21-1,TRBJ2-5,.,CASEPGGCEETQYF,TGTGCCAGCGAACCCGGAGGGTGCGAGGAGACCCAGTACTTC
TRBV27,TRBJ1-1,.,CATQGYNTEAFF,TGTGCCACCCAGGGGTATAACACTGAAGCTTTCTTT
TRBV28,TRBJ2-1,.,CASSQSIVGSYNEQFF,TGTGCCAGCAGCCAATCTATAGTTGGGTCCTACAATGAGCAGTTCTTC
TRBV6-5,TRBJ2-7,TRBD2,CASSFSGRRYEQYF,TGTGCCAGCAGCTTTAGCGGGAGACGGTACGAGCAGTACTTC
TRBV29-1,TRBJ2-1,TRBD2,CSVVILAGSYNEQFF,TGCAGCGTTGTAATACTAGCGGGATCCTACAATGAGCAGTTCTTC
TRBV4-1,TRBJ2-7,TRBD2,CASSHLSSGSLNEQYF,TGCGCCAGCAGCCATCTGTCTAGCGGGAGCTTGAACGAGCAGTACTTC
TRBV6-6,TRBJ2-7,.,CASSYRVSDEQYF,TGTGCCAGCAGTTATCGGGTCTCGGACGAGCAGTACTTC
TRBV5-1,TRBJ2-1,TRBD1,CASSSGTGRHNEQFF,TGCGCCAGCAGTTCCGGGACAGGGCGCCACAATGAGCAGTTCTTC
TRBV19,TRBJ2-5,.,CASSIAGGLGRETQYF,TGTGCCAGTAGTATAGCCGGGGGCCTTGGCCGGGAGACCCAGTACTTC
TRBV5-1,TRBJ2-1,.,CASGPPGANEQFF,TGCGCCAGCGGGCCTCCAGGGGCAAATGAGCAGTTCTTC
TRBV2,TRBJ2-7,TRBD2,CASSEAAPSGGYEQYF,TGTGCCAGCAGTGAAGCTGCGCCTAGCGGAGGCTACGAGCAGTACTTC